This TCR beta chain was identified during a study of Graves' ophthalmopathy and Graves' hyperthyroidism. The wider study: Peripheral blood collection took place at initial diagnosis, before any treatment.

A word on this clonotype: Its antigen remains unidentified.

Notes on the study in general: Appearing in blood as well were most expanded thyroid clonotypes above 0.001 frequency.

TCR beta CDR3 regions were amplified from RNA transcripts. HTBI primers served in a first-round RT-PCR, which a second-round multiplex PCR followed. MiXCR was run by TCRdb on the multiplex PCR reads, yielding one entry per CDR3 protein. Of almost 750,000 distinct CDR3 sequences in the sample, roughly two fifths were seen once. This TCR derives from an adult man with Graves' ophthalmopathy. Sequenced: peripheral blood.

CDR3 region: CSVGGQSAGGLYF. The CDR3 nucleotides read TGCAGCGTTGGCGGACAGTCTGCGGGAGGATTATACTTC. The chain links TRBV29-1 to TRBJ2-7; TRBD2 agrees at 8 bases. Germline lookup yields CDR1 SQVTM and CDR2 ANQGSEA. With 4 bases clipped from V and 13 bases from J, the junction kept 15 bases outside the gene matches. The CDR3 extends over 13 amino acids.